The present T cell receptor (beta chain) was sequenced within a study of cytomegalovirus exposure and HLA in healthy donors. Overall study findings and caveats: Accurate predictions that matched the HLA-A and HLA-B alleles of most subjects were reportedly made from TCR beta sequences.

After removal of 5 bases from V and 9 bases from J, the junction contained 6 bases not matched to a gene. The length of the CDR3 is 12 residues. The germline CDR1 and CDR2 sequences are MDHEN and SYDVKM. In this sample, this clone turned up a few times. Its antigen is unidentified. The PCR used 60 Vbeta and 13 Jbeta primers. Sequencing was performed with immunoSEQ multiplex PCR; in TCRdb, only in-frame clones are kept and a portion is missing. This sample yields roughly 120,000 clones, of which approximately 80% are seen a single time; roughly 5.2% belongs to the top ten. The TCR comes from a man aged 18 to 29 in good health and CMV-seropositive. The V call is TRBV28, the J call TRBJ1-2; TRBD1 aligns across 7 bases. Sequences were obtained from PBMCs. In DNA form, the CDR3 reads TGTGCCAGCAGTCCTAGACAGGGAAGCTACACCTTC. This translates into CASSPRQGSYTF.